These 6 T cell receptor beta chains came from one sample sequenced in a study of regulatory T cells in long-lasting Graves disease. Arm-PCR with iRepertoire HTBI primers amplified the CDR3 regions for these TCR beta libraries. TCRdb re-derived calls from the multiplex PCR reads in MiXCR, one entry per CDR3 protein. The repertoire has roughly 530,000 distinct CDR3 sequences, roughly 15% of them found once; the top ten carry around 25%. The time point here: newly diagnosed GD, antithyroid drugs for less than 3 months. The TCR library used RNA extracted from PBMCs. These data also formed part of another study, on T cells in Graves' hyperthyroidism and ophthalmopathy.

The material was peripheral blood mononuclear cells (PBMCs), obtained at new diagnosis, from a patient treated with antithyroid drugs. The source of these receptors is a woman aged 35-60 years with Graves disease.

This chain connects TRBV3-1 to TRBJ1-6, with a tentative D call TRBD1 (5 bases). The CDR3 has 14 amino acids. Germline CDR1 reads LGHDT; CDR2 reads YNNKEL (reference sequence). V was shortened by 0 bases and J by 12 bases, with 12 bases between the two germline ends. The CDR3 DNA sequence: TGTGCCAGCAGCCAAGATTACTTCGGGGGACCCCTCCACTTT. It is translated as CASSQDYFGGPLHF.

The genes are TRBV3-1 and TRBJ2-5, with D possibly being TRBD1 (6 bases). Trimming pared 8 bases from V and 4 bases from J, leaving 11 bases between. CDR3 length: 12 amino acids. In germline, CDR1 is LGHDT, CDR2 YNNKEL (reference sequence). The CDR3 DNA reads as TGTGCCAGCGGGGGCAGGGGAGAGACCCAGTACTTC. Its protein is CASGGRGETQYF.

The V call is TRBV6-1, the J call TRBJ1-2, with 7 bases lining up with TRBD1. The germline V gene has CDR1 MNHNS and CDR2 SASEGT. The V segment lost 6 bases and the J segment 9 bases; nucleotides outside the gene matches: 10. This CDR3 has 13 amino acids. CDR3 sequence reads: CASSPDRVYSYTF. The CDR3 DNA sequence: TGTGCCAGCAGCCCCGACAGGGTTTACAGCTACACCTTC.

Many counts were recorded for this clonotype. The chain recombines TRBV12-3 or TRBV12-4 with TRBJ1-5; 12 bases fit TRBD1. Trimming at V came to 5 bases and at J to 6 bases, leaving 2 bases not matched to a gene. This CDR3 has 14 amino acids. The CDR3 DNA reads TGTGCCAGCAGTGGGACAGGGGGCAGTCAGCCCCAGCATTTT. Translation: CASSGTGGSQPQHF.

This clonotype has ten or more counts. The rearrangement links TRBV6-1 to TRBJ2-7; the D gene is possibly TRBD2 (5 bases). Trimming took 1 base from V and 1 from J, leaving 8 bases between them. The germline CDR1 and CDR2 sequences are MNHNS and SASEGT. The CDR3 runs to 14 residues. Here the CDR3 reads CASSEVGVSYEQYF. The CDR3 nucleotides are TGTGCCAGCAGTGAAGTCGGGGTATCCTACGAGCAGTACTTC.

This chain connects TRBV5-5 to TRBJ1-2; D is possibly TRBD1 (6 bases). V lost 1 base and J 2 bases, leaving 9 bases between the germline ends. This CDR3 contains 14 residues. Germline V CDR1 and CDR2: SGHKS, YYEKEE (reference sequence). Here the CDR3 reads CASSLIQGNYGYTF. CDR3 bases: TGTGCCAGCAGCTTGATACAGGGCAACTATGGCTACACCTTC. The whole variable domain, filled in from reference TRBV5-5 and TRBJ1-2, reads DAGVTQSPTHLIKTRGQQVTLRCSPISGHKSVSWYQQVLGQGPQFIFQYYEKEERGRGNFPDRFSARQFPNYSSELNVNALLLGDSALYLCASSLIQGNYGYTFGSGTRLTVV.